This T cell receptor beta chain appears in the sequencing data of a study of T-cell memory formation after mild COVID-19. Study as a whole: Largely, TCR clusters stayed within a single donor.

Concerning this clonotype itself: Its antigen is still unknown.

Study results and limitations: Cross-reactive memory appears to have joined, as suggested by some responding clones showing up in pre-infection memory. Nothing confirmed that second-wave clones peaking on day 37 were specific for SARS-CoV-2.

5'RACE primed from the constant segment yielded TCR alpha and TCR beta cDNA libraries bearing sample barcodes and UMIs. MiXCR, applied by TCRdb to the 5' RACE reads, yields one record per CDR3 protein. The sample includes around 410,000 distinct CDR3 sequences, less than 25% of them seen just once. Germline V gene sequence: CDR1 ENHRY, CDR2 SYGVKD. The CDR3 length is 14 residues. V lost 6 bases to trimming and J lost 6 bases; unmatched junction nucleotides: 5. The TCR comes from an adult woman who had mild COVID-19 (a few samples of this study predate the infection). Cell type and time point are not known. This chain connects TRBV10-3 to TRBJ1-6; 7 positions agree with TRBD1. The sequenced material came from PBMCs or a T cell subset sorted from them (not recorded which). CDR3 DNA sequence: TGTGCCATCAGGGACAGGTCGGGTAATTCACCCCTCCACTTT. Amino acids: CAIRDRSGNSPLHF.